The clone carrying this T cell receptor (beta chain) was detected many times. Its target is not known. The source of the sample is a study of OX40 agonist ivuxolimab in advanced cancers. Study summary: About 44% of patients had received prior checkpoint inhibitor therapy. Study-wide findings and caveats: CD8+ T cells (on average) carried more expanded clones than CD4+ T cells. Expanded peripheral T-cell antigen specificity went undetermined.

The CDR3 is made up of 16 amino acids. Looked up from germline, CDR1 is SGHRS and CDR2 is YFSETQ. V lost 3 bases, J lost 0 bases, and 15 bases lay in between. The repertoire was sequenced with immunoSEQ multiplex PCR; TCRdb's copy has only in-frame clones and lacks some. The repertoire holds about 18,000 clones, with approximately 83% as singletons. Autoimmune disease history or systemic immunosuppression barred patients. Sequencing used CD4+ or CD8+ T cells sorted from blood, obtained in a trial of the OX40 agonist ivuxolimab. The rearrangement uses TRBV5-1 and TRBJ1-1; D is unclear. This TCR came from an adult with an advanced solid tumor such as melanoma, head and neck, liver or kidney cancer. CDR3 in DNA: TGCGCCAGCAGCTCCCGGGAGGTAACCATGAACACTGAAGCTTTCTTT. This encodes CASSSREVTMNTEAFF.